This TCR beta chain was identified in a study of CD8+ T cells in alopecia areata. Background on the study: The drug, oral tofacitinib, was given to treated patients at 5 to 10 mg twice daily.

Study outcomes and limitations: Elevated clonality characterized lesional scalp relative to normal scalp, particularly in alopecia totalis/universalis. TCR sharing across patients was less clear than in mice, possibly HLA-related.

Per germline, CDR1 DFQATT and CDR2 SNEGSKA (reference sequence). The CDR3 has 11 residues. J lost 7 bases, V lost 6 bases, and 4 bases had no gene match. As the sequencing template, cDNA was produced by extracting RNA and reverse transcribing it. Using immunoSEQ multiplex PCR, the repertoire was profiled, and TCRdb retains in-frame clones only, with some absent. This sample has 150,000 to 200,000 clones; around 63% occur once, and the top ten carry 1.5% to 2%. Concerning this clone itself: Its target is not known.

The source was CD4+ T cells sorted from blood, collected at week 0. The receptor's source is a human donor with alopecia areata. The chain uses TRBV20-1 and TRBJ1-1, with 8 bases matching TRBD1. The CDR3 protein is CSATGQGEAFF. The CDR3 nucleotides are TGCAGTGCCACTGGACAGGGTGAAGCTTTCTTT.